The 12 T cell receptor beta chains below all came from one sample that was sequenced in a study of identifying expanded T cells in peripheral blood. The data were produced by immunoSEQ multiplex PCR, yet TCRdb's version contains in-frame clones alone and is incomplete. The sample lists about 91,000 clones, roughly 86% seen once, with about 3.9% in the top ten. The sequenced sample was blood. The receptor set was obtained from a person between 18 and 75 years old in good health.

As concerns this clone: A read error may account for a junction end that differs from germline. V usage is TRBV29-1 and J usage is TRBJ2-7; TRBD1 is a possible D gene (6 bases). Looked up from germline, CDR1 is SQVTM and CDR2 is ANQGSEA. This CDR3 is 16 amino acids long. CDR3 residues: CSVEGIPGHQSYEQYF. The CDR3 bases are TGCAGCGTGGAAGGAATACCGGGACATCAGAGCTACGAGCAGTACTTC.

The CDR3 nucleotides are TGTGCCAGCAGCGACGGACAGGGCCCAGAGACCCAGTACTTC. This translates into CASSDGQGPETQYF. The chain joins TRBV11-2 to TRBJ2-5; TRBD1 matches at 8 bases. This CDR3 comprises 14 residues. The trim removed 5 bases at V and 4 bases at J, leaving 6 bases unmatched. Per the germline V gene, CDR1 is SGHAT and CDR2 is FQNNGV.

CDR3 coding DNA: TGTGCCAGCAGCCACACAGAGGTCACTGAAGCTTTCTTT. It is translated as CASSHTEVTEAFF. This rearrangement joins TRBV9 to TRBJ1-1; no clear D gene. The CDR3 is 13 residues long. V was pared by 4 bases and J by 4 bases, with 11 bases between. Looked up from germline, CDR1 is SGDLS and CDR2 is YYNGEE.

The chain has TRBV14 and TRBJ1-4, with D hard to call. Per germline, CDR1 SGHDN and CDR2 FVKESK. The V end was cut by 4 bases, the J end by 8 bases, with 17 bases between. The CDR3 contains 15 residues. The DNA of the CDR3 is TGTGCCAGCAGCCCGAGTGTGGTTGTAGGGGAAAAACTGTTTTTT. Protein product: CASSPSVVVGEKLFF.

The chain links TRBV27 to TRBJ2-7, with 10 positions matching TRBD1. J gave up 4 bases and V 7 bases, and 7 bases lay outside the gene matches. CDR3 length: 14 amino acids. CDR1 is MNHEY, CDR2 SMNVEV, per germline (reference sequence). The CDR3 loop is CASTRTGGQYEQYF. CDR3 DNA: TGTGCCAGCACCCGGACAGGGGGTCAATACGAGCAGTACTTC.

Concerning this clone: One junction end does not reproduce the germline sequence, and a read error may be involved. J is TRBJ2-1 and V is TRBV30; 10 bases align to TRBD1. Germline V lookup: CDR1 GTSNPN, CDR2 SVGIG (reference sequence). This CDR3 is 14 amino acids long. CDR3 nucleotide sequence: TGTGCCTGGAGGACAGGGGGCACGTACACTGAGCAGTTCTTC. Translated: CAWRTGGTYTEQFF.

CDR3 sequence (DNA): TGCGCCAGCAGGGACAGGGGCCTCCCTGAAGCTTTCTTT. It codes for CASRDRGLPEAFF. This chain connects TRBV5-1 to TRBJ1-1, with 9 bases that match TRBD1. Germline V gene lookup returns CDR1 SGHRS and CDR2 YFSETQ. This CDR3 has 13 amino acids. With 5 bases clipped from V and 6 bases from J, the junction kept 5 bases outside the gene matches.

This clone was found once. The DNA is left out, because the CDR3 cannot be placed on it with certainty; the CDR3 is given as TCRdb lists it. This CDR3 reads CARRTVGTGTDTQYF. This chain connects TRBV12-1 to TRBJ2-3; TRBD1 reflects the table's D call only, with no check against the DNA. TRBV12-1 has pseudogene status. A total of 15 residues make up the CDR3, ends included.

V is TRBV2 and J is TRBJ2-4; D call uncertain. This CDR3 region has 14 residues. The germline CDR1 and CDR2 sequences are SNHLY and FYNNEI. Between the trimmed V and J ends, which lost 4 bases and 8 bases, there was a span of 15 bases. In DNA form, the CDR3 reads TGTGCCAGCAGTGCTAACCAAGGCCGAGACATTCAGTACTTC. It codes for CASSANQGRDIQYF.

The chain combines TRBV30 with TRBJ1-2; possible D gene TRBD1, 5 bases. Germline loops: CDR1 GTSNPN, CDR2 SVGIG (reference sequence). CDR3 size: 14 residues. Deletions cut 3 bases from V and 4 bases from J, with 15 bases between. Here the CDR3 DNA reads TGTGCCTGGAGCCTGTGGGTCAGGGCCTATGGCTACACCTTC. It yields the protein CAWSLWVRAYGYTF.

The CDR3 protein is CASSVRGGANTGELFF. The CDR3 DNA follows: TGTGCCAGCAGTGTTCGTGGGGGGGCGAACACCGGGGAGCTGTTTTTT. The V gene is TRBV6-1, the J gene TRBJ2-2, with 7 bases that match TRBD2. The germline gives CDR1 MNHNS, CDR2 SASEGT. The CDR3 is made up of 16 amino acids. With 4 bases clipped from V and 0 bases from J, the junction kept 5 bases outside the gene matches.

This chain connects TRBV21-1 to TRBJ2-2; the table's D call, TRBD1, has no DNA check behind it. TRBV21-1 represents a pseudogene. The CDR3 is made up of 12 amino acids. The CDR3 region has the DNA TGTGCCAGCAGTAACATCACCGGGGAGCTGTTTTTT. As protein: CASSNITGELFF.